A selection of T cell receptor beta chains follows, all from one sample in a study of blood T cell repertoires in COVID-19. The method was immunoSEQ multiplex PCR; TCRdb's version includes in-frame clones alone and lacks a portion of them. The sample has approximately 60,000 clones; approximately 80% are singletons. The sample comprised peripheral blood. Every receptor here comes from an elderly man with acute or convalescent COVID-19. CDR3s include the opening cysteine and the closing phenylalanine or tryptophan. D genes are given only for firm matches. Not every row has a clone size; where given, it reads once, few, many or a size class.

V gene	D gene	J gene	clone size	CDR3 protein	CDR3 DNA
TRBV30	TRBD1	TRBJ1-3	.	CAWRERDRNSGNTIYF	TGTGCCTGGAGGGAACGGGACAGGAACTCTGGAAACACCATATATTTT
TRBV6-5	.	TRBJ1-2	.	CASSLRGNYGYTF	TGTGCCAGCAGTTTGCGGGGCAACTATGGCTACACCTTC
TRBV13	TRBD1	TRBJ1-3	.	CASSFGTGGGNTIYF	TGTGCCAGCAGCTTCGGGACAGGGGGTGGAAACACCATATATTTT
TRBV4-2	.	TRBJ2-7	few	CASSQDQTELGDEQYF	TGTGCCAGCAGCCAAGATCAGACAGAGCTTGGGGACGAGCAGTACTTC
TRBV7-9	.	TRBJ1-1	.	CASRNKLNTEAFF	TGTGCCAGCAGGAATAAGCTGAACACTGAAGCTTTCTTT
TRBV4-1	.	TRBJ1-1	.	CASRGVLRNTEAFF	TGCGCCAGCAGAGGAGTTTTGAGGAACACTGAAGCTTTCTTT
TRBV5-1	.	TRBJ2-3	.	CASSKTTSTDTQYF	TGCGCCAGCAGCAAAACCACTAGCACAGATACGCAGTATTTT
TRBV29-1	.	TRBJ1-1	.	CSVGHENTEAFF	TGCAGCGTGGGACATGAGAACACTGAAGCTTTCTTT
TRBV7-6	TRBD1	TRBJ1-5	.	CASSLAEGAGQPQHF	TGTGCCAGCAGCTTAGCGGAGGGGGCCGGTCAGCCCCAGCATTTT
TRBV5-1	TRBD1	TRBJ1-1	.	CASRGQGARGTEAFF	TGCGCCAGCAGGGGACAGGGGGCGAGAGGCACTGAAGCTTTCTTT
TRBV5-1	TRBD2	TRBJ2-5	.	CASRESSGGAGGETQYF	TGCGCCAGCAGGGAGAGTAGCGGGGGGGCAGGAGGAGAGACCCAGTACTTC
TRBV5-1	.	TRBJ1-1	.	CASSVHPDRRTAEAFF	TGCGCCAGCAGCGTACACCCGGACAGACGAACCGCTGAAGCTTTCTTT
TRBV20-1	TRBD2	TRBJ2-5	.	CSASQQGLAAHPETQYF	TGCAGTGCTAGTCAGCAGGGACTAGCGGCTCACCCAGAGACCCAGTACTTC
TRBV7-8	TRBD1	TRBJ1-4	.	CASSLVGTGKEKLFF	TGTGCCAGCAGCCTCGTCGGGACAGGGAAAGAAAAACTGTTTTTT
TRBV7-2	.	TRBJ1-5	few	CASSLALGAWDQPQHF	TGTGCCAGCAGCTTAGCTTTGGGCGCCTGGGATCAGCCCCAGCATTTT
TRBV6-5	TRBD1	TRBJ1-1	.	CASSLHRGKGTEAFF	TGTGCCAGCAGTCTCCACAGGGGGAAAGGGACTGAAGCTTTCTTT
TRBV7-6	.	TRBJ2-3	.	CASSRLGHRGRERGDTQYF	TGTGCCAGCAGCCGCCTAGGCCATCGCGGACGGGAAAGAGGAGATACGCAGTATTTT
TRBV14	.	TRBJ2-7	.	CASSLGLYEQYF	TGTGCCAGCAGCCTGGGGCTCTACGAGCAGTACTTC
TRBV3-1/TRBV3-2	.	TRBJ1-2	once	CASSQGVGDGYTF	TGTGCCAGCAGCCAAGGTGTAGGGGATGGCTACACCTTC
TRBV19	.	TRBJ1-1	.	CASRKWGAMNTEAFF	TGTGCCAGTAGGAAATGGGGAGCTATGAACACTGAAGCTTTCTTT
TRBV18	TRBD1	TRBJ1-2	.	CASSPQTGGDYGYTF	TGTGCCAGCTCACCACAGACAGGGGGCGACTATGGCTACACCTTC
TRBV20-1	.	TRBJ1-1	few	CSASALWVSGDTEAFF	TGCAGTGCTAGTGCTTTGTGGGTGTCGGGTGACACTGAAGCTTTCTTT
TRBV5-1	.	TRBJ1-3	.	CASSIDRTSGNTIYF	TGCGCCAGCAGTATAGACAGGACCTCTGGAAACACCATATATTTT
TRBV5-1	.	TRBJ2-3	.	CASSLERGGSTDTQYF	TGCGCCAGCAGCTTGGAGAGGGGGGGGAGCACAGATACGCAGTATTTT
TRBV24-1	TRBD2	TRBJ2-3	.	CATSDSRGGADTQYF	TGTGCCACCAGTGATTCCCGGGGGGGCGCAGATACGCAGTATTTT
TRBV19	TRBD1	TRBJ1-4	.	CASSLQGPPVTNEKLFF	TGTGCCAGTAGCCTACAGGGGCCCCCGGTAACTAATGAAAAACTGTTTTTT
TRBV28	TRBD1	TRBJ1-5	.	CASSLISRGRDQPQHF	TGTGCCAGCAGTTTAATTTCCAGGGGGCGCGATCAGCCCCAGCATTTT
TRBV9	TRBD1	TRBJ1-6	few	CASSAGIQGNSPLHF	TGTGCCAGCAGCGCAGGTATACAGGGGAATTCACCCCTCCACTTT
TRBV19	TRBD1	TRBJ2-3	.	CASSRGRGDTQYF	TGTGCCAGCAGCAGGGGGCGAGGAGATACGCAGTATTTT
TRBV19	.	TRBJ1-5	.	CASSRNREGRQPQHF	TGTGCCAGTAGCCGAAACAGGGAGGGCCGGCAGCCCCAGCATTTT
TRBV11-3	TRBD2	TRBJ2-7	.	CASSFRGGHSYEQYF	TGTGCCAGCAGCTTTCGGGGGGGGCACTCCTACGAGCAGTACTTC
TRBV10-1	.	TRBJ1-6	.	CASPGSGIGSPLHF	TGCGCCAGCCCTGGGTCAGGGATAGGTTCACCCCTCCACTTT
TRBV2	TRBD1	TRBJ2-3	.	CASSRDSLVTDTQYF	TGTGCCAGCAGCCGGGACAGTTTGGTCACAGATACGCAGTATTTT
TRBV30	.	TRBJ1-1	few	CAWSVFSRAEAFF	TGTGCCTGGAGTGTCTTTTCTCGGGCTGAAGCTTTCTTT
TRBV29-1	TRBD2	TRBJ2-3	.	CSTWTSGTNTDTQYF	TGCAGCACTTGGACTAGCGGGACAAACACAGATACGCAGTATTTT
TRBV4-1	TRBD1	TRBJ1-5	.	CASSQDYKGDRDRGHQPQHF	TGCGCCAGCAGCCAAGATTATAAGGGGGACCGGGACAGGGGGCATCAGCCCCAGCATTTT
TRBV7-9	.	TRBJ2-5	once	CASSPTGYQETQYF	TGTGCCAGCAGCCCAACAGGGTATCAAGAGACCCAGTACTTC
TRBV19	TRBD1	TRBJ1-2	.	CASSMGPGGAYGYTF	TGTGCCAGTAGTATGGGCCCAGGGGGCGCTTATGGCTACACCTTC
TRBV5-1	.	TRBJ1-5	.	CASRPPDSDSNQPQHF	TGCGCCAGCAGACCGCCGGACAGTGATAGCAATCAGCCCCAGCATTTT